These 21 T cell receptor beta chains were all obtained from the same sample, sequenced in a study of T cell changes during pregnancy in multiple sclerosis. Clones were read by immunoSEQ multiplex PCR, and TCRdb kept only the in-frame ones, dropping some. The profile shows just under 65,000 clones, almost 97% of them singletons. The source was CD8+ T cells from peripheral blood mononuclear cells, collected after pregnancy. Receptor source: a female donor with multiple sclerosis, enrolled in a pregnancy study.

This clone was counted once. Other DNA sequences in this sample translate to the same CDR3. The chain employs TRBV2 and TRBJ2-1; 8 positions match TRBD2. The length of the CDR3 is 15 residues. Per the germline V gene, CDR1 is SNHLY and CDR2 is FYNNEI. With V trimmed by 3 bases and J by 7 bases, 8 bases remained unmatched. CDR3: CASSDPRLARNEQFF. The DNA of the CDR3 is TGTGCCAGCAGTGACCCTCGACTAGCGCGGAATGAGCAGTTCTTC.

V is TRBV27 and J is TRBJ2-3, with 9 bases that match TRBD2. Germline-derived CDR1 and CDR2 are MNHEY and SMNVEV (reference sequence). J gave up 1 base and V 3 bases, and 2 bases lay outside the gene matches. The CDR3 runs 15 residues. CDR3 residues: CASSLASGGTDTQYF. The CDR3 DNA reads as TGTGCCAGCAGTTTGGCTAGCGGGGGCACAGATACGCAGTATTTT.

The chain links TRBV5-6 to TRBJ2-7; 8 bases map to TRBD2. Germline CDR1 reads SGHDT; CDR2 reads YYEEEE. This CDR3 spans 15 amino acids. V shed 1 base and J 5 bases; nucleotides not matched to a gene: 8. The CDR3 coding sequence is TGTGCCAGCAGCTTGTTAATGGCGGGAGGACACGAGCAGTACTTC. It yields the protein CASSLLMAGGHEQYF.

About this clone: Additional DNA sequences in this sample encode the identical CDR3. The genes are TRBV29-1 and TRBJ2-7; D is ambiguous. Germline CDR1 is SQVTM and CDR2 is ANQGSEA. V was clipped by 3 bases and J by 2 bases, with 8 bases between them. The CDR3 extends over 12 amino acids. CDR3 in amino acids: CSVDDGAYEQYF. The CDR3 coding sequence is TGCAGCGTTGACGACGGAGCCTACGAGCAGTACTTC.

V usage is TRBV4-1 and J usage is TRBJ2-1; TRBD2 is a possible D gene (5 bases). Between the trimmed V and J ends, which lost 0 bases and 9 bases, there was a span of 6 bases. Germline lookup yields CDR1 MGHRA and CDR2 YSYEKL. The CDR3 is made up of 12 amino acids. CDR3: CASSQEEGEQFF. DNA for the CDR3: TGCGCCAGCAGCCAAGAAGAGGGTGAGCAGTTCTTC.

This rearrangement joins TRBV29-1 to TRBJ2-7, with TRBD1 identical over 7 bases. Germline CDR1 is SQVTM and CDR2 is ANQGSEA. The V segment lost 2 bases and the J segment 1 base; nucleotides outside the gene matches: 8. This CDR3 has 15 amino acids. CDR3 loop: CSVERRTGPSYEQYF. CDR3 coding DNA: TGCAGCGTTGAACGCCGGACAGGTCCATCCTACGAGCAGTACTTC.

The chain joins TRBV28 to TRBJ2-7; 7 bases are a match to TRBD2. Germline-derived CDR1 and CDR2 are MDHEN and SYDVKM. The CDR3 is made up of 14 amino acids. V shed 5 bases, J shed 2 bases, and the junction held 6 bases outside the gene matches. CDR3 sequence: CASSRAGVPYEQYF. CDR3 DNA sequence: TGTGCCAGCAGTCGGGCGGGAGTTCCCTACGAGCAGTACTTC.

The chain couples TRBV5-1 to TRBJ2-7; 9 bases are shared with TRBD1. Germline V CDR1 and CDR2: SGHRS, YFSETQ. V lost 4 bases, J lost 2 bases, and 4 bases stayed unmatched. The CDR3 is made up of 14 amino acids. The CDR3 loop reads CASSPGTGPYEQYF. The CDR3 DNA follows: TGCGCCAGCAGCCCCGGGACAGGGCCCTACGAGCAGTACTTC.

In this sample, this clone turned up once. The gene calls are TRBV27 and TRBJ2-3; possibly TRBD1 for D (6 bases). CDR3 length equals 16 residues. Deletions cut 5 bases from V and 3 bases from J, with 18 bases between. Germline V gene lookup returns CDR1 MNHEY and CDR2 SMNVEV (reference sequence). In DNA, the CDR3 is TGTGCCAGCAGTCGGATATTCCGGGACATTACAGATACGCAGTATTTT. Its protein is CASSRIFRDITDTQYF.

The rearrangement links TRBV5-6 to TRBJ1-2, with D unresolved. V was cut by 0 bases and J by 4 bases, with 10 bases left in between. Germline-derived CDR1 and CDR2 are SGHDT and YYEEEE. The CDR3 is 14 amino acids. The DNA for the CDR3 is TGTGCCAGCAGCTTGGTTCGCGGGAGCTATGGCTACACCTTC. Protein product: CASSLVRGSYGYTF.

This chain joins TRBV7-9 and TRBJ1-4; 9 bases match TRBD1. The germline CDR1 and CDR2 sequences are SEHNR and FQNEAQ (reference sequence). V gave up 3 bases and J gave up 7 bases; unmatched junction bases: 3. The CDR3 covers 14 residues. CDR3 nucleotides: TGTGCCAGCAGCTTGACAGGGGGAATTGAAAAACTGTTTTTT. Translated, it gives CASSLTGGIEKLFF.

The genes are TRBV7-9 and TRBJ2-7, with TRBD2 matching over 8 bases. V lost 5 bases and J lost 5; bases outside the gene matches: 14. The germline V gene encodes CDR1 SEHNR and CDR2 FQNEAQ (reference sequence). The CDR3 totals 16 residues. The CDR3 is CASSPSLAVMGDEQYF. The CDR3 DNA reads as TGTGCCAGCAGCCCCTCACTAGCGGTTATGGGCGACGAGCAGTACTTC.

J is TRBJ2-1 and V is TRBV27; 9 nucleotides match TRBD2. CDR1 and CDR2 from the germline V gene are MNHEY and SMNVEV (reference sequence). With V trimmed by 5 bases and J by 10 bases, 15 bases remained unmatched. The CDR3 has 16 amino acids. CDR3 in amino acids: CASSIDRLAGRREQFF. The CDR3 region has the DNA TGTGCCAGCAGTATTGACCGCCTAGCGGGACGCAGAGAGCAGTTCTTC.

V usage is TRBV6-1 and J usage is TRBJ2-7; D is perhaps TRBD1 (6 bases). Trimming removed 1 base from V and 3 bases from J, with 13 bases in between. CDR1 is MNHNS, CDR2 SASEGT, per germline. The CDR3 runs 15 residues. The CDR3 loop reads CASSEVVDSHYEQYF. CDR3 bases: TGTGCCAGCAGTGAAGTAGTGGACAGCCACTACGAGCAGTACTTC.

The chain combines TRBV4-3 with TRBJ2-1; TRBD2 might be the D (6 bases). Per germline, CDR1 LGHNA and CDR2 YSLEER. The ends were cut back, 2 bases at V and 7 bases at J, with 9 bases in the middle. The CDR3 is 13 amino acids. The CDR3 sequence: CASSQYRGNEQFF. In DNA form, the CDR3 reads TGCGCCAGCAGCCAATACCGGGGGAATGAGCAGTTCTTC.

In regard to this clone: This sample also contains other DNA sequences that code for the same CDR3. The chain links TRBV27 to TRBJ1-5, with D hard to call. Germline CDR1 reads MNHEY; CDR2 reads SMNVEV (reference sequence). The CDR3 covers 13 residues. V dropped 4 bases and J dropped 4 bases, with 8 bases sitting between them. Here the CDR3 reads CASSYGSNQPQHF. The CDR3 region has the DNA TGTGCCAGCAGTTACGGGTCAAATCAGCCCCAGCATTTT.

The V and J genes are TRBV27 and TRBJ2-1, with 13 bases matching TRBD2. There are 14 residues in the CDR3. J was trimmed by 7 bases and V by 8 bases; bases with no gene match: 5. Germline V gene data show CDR1 as MNHEY and CDR2 as SMNVEV (reference sequence). This CDR3 is CASAGLAGVNEQFF. CDR3 nucleotide sequence: TGTGCCAGCGCCGGACTAGCGGGAGTGAATGAGCAGTTCTTC.

This clone was observed a single time. The chain links TRBV5-1 to TRBJ2-2, with D perhaps matching TRBD1 (6 bases). The CDR3 totals 16 residues. The germline V and J ends were trimmed by 4 bases and 0 bases, with 13 bases remaining between them. CDR1 and CDR2 from the germline V gene are SGHRS and YFSETQ. CDR3 coding DNA: TGCGCCAGCAGCACCCTACAGGGTCCGAACACCGGGGAGCTGTTTTTT. As protein: CASSTLQGPNTGELFF. The whole variable domain, remainder taken from reference TRBV5-1 and TRBJ2-2, is KAGVTQTPRYLIKTRGQQVTLSCSPISGHRSVSWYQQTPGQGLQFLFEYFSETQRNKGNFPGRFSGRQFSNSRSEMNVSTLELGDSALYLCASSTLQGPNTGELFFGEGSRLTVL.

The V call is TRBV7-9, the J call TRBJ2-7; tentatively, D is TRBD1 (6 bases). Germline CDR1 reads SEHNR; CDR2 reads FQNEAQ (reference sequence). V lost 5 bases to trimming and J lost 5 bases, with 22 bases between them. This CDR3 spans 16 amino acids. The CDR3 DNA is TGTGCCAGCAGCGGCCTACAGGGTACGACGATCGACGAGCAGTACTTC. As protein: CASSGLQGTTIDEQYF. Supplemented by reference TRBV7-9 and TRBJ2-7, the full variable domain reads DTGVSQNPRHKITKRGQNVTFRCDPISEHNRLYWYRQTLGQGPEFLTYFQNEAQLEKSRLLSDRFSAERPKGSFSTLEIQRTEQGDSAMYLCASSGLQGTTIDEQYFGPGTRLTVT.

J is TRBJ2-1 and V is TRBV11-3; a possible D gene is TRBD2 (6 bases). V was cut by 5 bases and J by 5 bases, with 10 bases left in between. In germline, CDR1 is SGHNT, CDR2 YENEEA. The CDR3 length is 13 residues. The CDR3 region is CASSPRLDNEQFF. In DNA, the CDR3 is TGTGCCAGCAGCCCGCGACTAGACAATGAGCAGTTCTTC.

In its sample, this clone was seen once. This chain uses TRBV4-1 with TRBJ2-1; 10 nucleotides line up with TRBD2. CDR1 is MGHRA, CDR2 YSYEKL, per germline. Trimming cost V 1 base and J 8 bases; bases outside gene matches: 8. This CDR3 spans 16 amino acids. CDR3 nucleotide sequence: TGCGCCAGCAGCCAAGCGACTAGCGGGCCTCTTTATGAGCAGTTCTTC. This translates into CASSQATSGPLYEQFF.